This TCR beta chain appears in the sequencing data of a study of regulatory T cells in long-lasting Graves disease. Assembly of TCR beta libraries relied on iRepertoire HTBI primers together with Arm-PCR of CDR3 regions. TCRdb used MiXCR to reprocess the multiplex PCR reads, holding one entry per CDR3 protein. The sample contains around 450,000 distinct CDR3 sequences, about a fifth of which appear only once. General study results and limits: Accuracy may have suffered from the small sample size. Study was limited to peripheral blood, excluding thyroid tissue. Favoring TRBV28, TRBJ1-2 and TRBJ2-5 was a feature seen in persistent disease.

The CDR3 is made up of 15 amino acids. The V end was cut by 2 bases, the J end by 6 bases, with 17 bases between. This clonotype was counted many times. Antigen unknown. Time point here: persistent/refractory GD, antithyroid drugs over 5 years with positive TRAb. Isolated PBMC RNA provided the starting material for the TCR library. The sample was peripheral blood mononuclear cells (PBMCs), taken when the disease was refractory, from a patient treated with antithyroid drugs. This TCR was recovered from a female donor with Graves disease. The rearrangement links TRBV12-3 or TRBV12-4 to TRBJ2-7; TRBD2 is a possible D gene (6 bases). The CDR3 DNA reads as TGTGCCAGCAGTTTACATCGGGGGATTCCCTGCGAGCAGTACTTC. Residues: CASSLHRGIPCEQYF.